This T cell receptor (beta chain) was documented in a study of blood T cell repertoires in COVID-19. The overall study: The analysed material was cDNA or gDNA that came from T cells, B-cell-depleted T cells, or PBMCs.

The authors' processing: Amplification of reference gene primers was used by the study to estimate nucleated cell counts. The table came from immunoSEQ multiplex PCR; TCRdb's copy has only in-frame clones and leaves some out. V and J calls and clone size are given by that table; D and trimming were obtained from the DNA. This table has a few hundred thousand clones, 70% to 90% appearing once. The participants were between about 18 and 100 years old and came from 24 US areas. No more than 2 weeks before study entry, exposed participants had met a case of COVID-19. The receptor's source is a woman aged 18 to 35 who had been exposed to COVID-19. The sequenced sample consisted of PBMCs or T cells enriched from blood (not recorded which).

Here the CDR3 reads CATKGDRVAGGSQPQHF. The CDR3 coding sequence is TGTGCCACCAAAGGGGACCGTGTGGCAGGGGGCAGTCAGCCCCAGCATTTT. The chain couples TRBV19 to TRBJ1-5; 8 bases fit TRBD1. The CDR3 loop spans 17 amino acids. After removal of 10 bases from V and 6 bases from J, the junction contained 20 bases not matched to a gene. Germline V gene lookup returns CDR1 LNHDA and CDR2 SQIVND (reference sequence).